A selection of T cell receptor beta chains follows, all from one sample in a study of T cells in Graves' hyperthyroidism and ophthalmopathy. One entry per CDR3 protein results from TCRdb running MiXCR on the multiplex PCR reads. This table has roughly 290,000 distinct CDR3 sequences, about an eighth appearing once. The sequencing input was blood. Receptors were obtained from a woman between 35 and 50 years old with Graves' hyperthyroidism. The CDR3 runs from the conserved cysteine through the conserved F or W. D genes are given only for firm matches. Part of the rows lack a size; the others show once, few, many or a class for expanded clones.

cdr3_nt cdr3_aa clone_size v_call d_call j_call
TGTGCCAGCAGCCAAGGATTTGGAAACACCATATATTTT CASSQGFGNTIYF - TRBV14 - TRBJ1-3
TGTGCCAGCAGCCCCCTGGTGGGGGCAAATCAGCCCCAGCATTTT CASSPLVGANQPQHF many TRBV11-2 - TRBJ1-5
TGTGCCAGCAGTTACAGCTACACTGAAGCTTTCTTT CASSYSYTEAFF many TRBV12-3/TRBV12-4 - TRBJ1-1
TGTGCCAGCAGCTTAGGGGGGGGCAATCAGCCCCAGCATTTT CASSLGGGNQPQHF many TRBV2 - TRBJ1-5
TGTGCCAGCAGTTACGGGACAGGGAGGAATACGCAGTATTTT CASSYGTGRNTQYF - TRBV6-6 TRBD1 TRBJ2-3
TGTGCCATCAGTGAGTACGCGGCTAGCGGGCAAGAGACCCAGTACTTC CAISEYAASGQETQYF - TRBV10-3 TRBD2 TRBJ2-5
TGTGCCAGCAGCCAACTAAGGATGGGACATAGTCAGCCCCAGCATTTT CASSQLRMGHSQPQHF - TRBV14 - TRBJ1-5
TGTGCTAGCACCCAAATCCGCTATGGCTACACCTTC CASTQIRYGYTF few TRBV3-1 - TRBJ1-2
TGTGCCAGCAGCTTAGCGCAGGGGCGGACTGAAGCTTTCTTT CASSLAQGRTEAFF many TRBV11-1 - TRBJ1-1
TGTGCCAGCGATAGACAGGGATTAACCACAGATACGCAGTATTTT CASDRQGLTTDTQYF many TRBV6-1 TRBD1 TRBJ2-3
TGTGCCAGCAGCGTAGGTCTAGCGATTGGGCAGTATTTT CASSVGLAIGQYF - TRBV9 - TRBJ2-3
TGTGCCAGCAGTGATATGGAGAGGGGGACGGGGACCCAGTACTTC CASSDMERGTGTQYF many TRBV2 - TRBJ2-5
TGCGCCAGCAGCTTTTGGGGGGCTCTTGACGAGCAGTACTTC CASSFWGALDEQYF many TRBV5-1 - TRBJ2-7
TGTGCCAGCAGTGAACAGGGGGCGCTTGGTCTCAATGAGCAGTTCTTC CASSEQGALGLNEQFF few TRBV6-1 TRBD1 TRBJ2-1
TGCAGTGCTCTACACGCGAACACTGAAGCTTTCTTT CSALHANTEAFF few TRBV20-1 - TRBJ1-1
TGTGCCAGCAGTACAGACTCCTACGAGCAGTACTTC CASSTDSYEQYF many TRBV2 - TRBJ2-7
TGTGCCAGCAGTCCCGATCGACCGGCACGGACAGATACGCAGTATTTT CASSPDRPARTDTQYF many TRBV2 - TRBJ2-3
TGTGCCAGCAGCGTGGAAGTACACTCCTACGAGCAGTACTTC CASSVEVHSYEQYF - TRBV9 - TRBJ2-7
TGTGCCAGCAAGCCCGGGCTAGCGGGTCTAAGCTCCTACAATGAGCAGTTCTTC CASKPGLAGLSSYNEQFF few TRBV27 TRBD2 TRBJ2-1
TGTGCCAGCAGCTTACAGGGGCAGTCCGGCGCAGATACGCAGTATTTT CASSLQGQSGADTQYF many TRBV7-9 - TRBJ2-3
TGTGCCACCAGCAGAGATTCTCAGTCCAGGGGGGCACACTATGGCTACACCTTC CATSRDSQSRGAHYGYTF many TRBV15 TRBD1 TRBJ1-2
TGTGCCAGCAGTGAAGGGTTGGGTGGACTACCGGGAAATGAGCAGTTCTTC CASSEGLGGLPGNEQFF - TRBV6-1 - TRBJ2-1
TGCGCCAGCAGCGCGAACGAAGGGGGTACCGGGGAGCTGTTTTTT CASSANEGGTGELFF - TRBV5-1 - TRBJ2-2
TGCAGTGCTAGGTTTATGGGGGTGAACACTGAAGCTTTCTTT CSARFMGVNTEAFF many TRBV20-1 - TRBJ1-1
TGTGCCATCAGTGATGAAAGCGGGATCGGGAATGAGCAGTTCTTC CAISDESGIGNEQFF few TRBV10-3 TRBD2 TRBJ2-1
TGTGCCATCAGTACCCGACAGGGGGGGACCGGGGAGCTGTTTTTT CAISTRQGGTGELFF - TRBV10-3 TRBD1 TRBJ2-2
TGCAGTGCAAGTCAACAGGGAGCTAGCAATCAGCCCCAGCATTTT CSASQQGASNQPQHF many TRBV20-1 - TRBJ1-5
TGTGCCACCAGGACCTCTAGAGCGGGAGGGGCGGGTGAGCAGTTCTTC CATRTSRAGGAGEQFF few TRBV24-1 TRBD2 TRBJ2-1
TGTGCCAGCAGTTTACTAGCGGGAGGAGCGGATGAGCAGTTCTTC CASSLLAGGADEQFF many TRBV12-3/TRBV12-4 TRBD2 TRBJ2-1
TGTGCCTGGAGTGTCGCAGGGGGCCGGGGGCAGTTCTTC CAWSVAGGRGQFF - TRBV30 TRBD1 TRBJ2-1
TGTGCCAGCAGTGAAGACGATCTGGGGCCCCCCTTTGGCTCTAATGAAAAACTGTTTTTT CASSEDDLGPPFGSNEKLFF many TRBV2 - TRBJ1-4
TGCAGTGCTAGTTCGACGGGGTGGACAGATACGCAGTATTTT CSASSTGWTDTQYF - TRBV20-1 - TRBJ2-3
TGTGCCACCAGCCTACCGGGCCCCGTTACCAATGAGCAGTTCTTC CATSLPGPVTNEQFF - TRBV15 - TRBJ2-1
TGTGCCAGCAGCTTAGGGACAGGGGGTAATACGCAGTATTTT CASSLGTGGNTQYF many TRBV7-2 TRBD1 TRBJ2-3
TGCAGCGTTGTGGTGGACAATGAGCAGTTCTTC CSVVVDNEQFF - TRBV29-1 - TRBJ2-1
TGTGCCAGCAGTTACGCTTCCGGGCTCTACGAGCAGTACTTC CASSYASGLYEQYF many TRBV6-5 - TRBJ2-7
TGCGCCAGCAGTCCGGACAGGGGTCCAGATACGCAGTATTTT CASSPDRGPDTQYF few TRBV10-1 TRBD1 TRBJ2-3
TGTGCCAGCTCACCCCAGGGCGAGGACGAGCAGTACTTC CASSPQGEDEQYF many TRBV18 - TRBJ2-7
TGCAGCGTTGAGACCGGGACAGGGTACGGCGAGCAGTACTTC CSVETGTGYGEQYF - TRBV29-1 TRBD1 TRBJ2-7
TGTGCCAGCAGCGACATTCTGAGGGTTACCGGGGAGCTGTTTTTT CASSDILRVTGELFF - TRBV7-9 - TRBJ2-2
TGCAGCGTAGACCGGGACTCTTACACTGAAGCTTTCTTT CSVDRDSYTEAFF many TRBV29-1 - TRBJ1-1
TGTGCCAGCAGTCACGGGGACAGGGCTTATGGCTACACCTTC CASSHGDRAYGYTF many TRBV6-2/TRBV6-3 TRBD1 TRBJ1-2
TGTGCCGTCGGGACTAGCGGGAGTAAGACAGATACGCAGTATTTT CAVGTSGSKTDTQYF many TRBV10-3 TRBD2 TRBJ2-3
TGTGCCAGCAGTTACTCCTACAATTCACCCCTCCACTTT CASSYSYNSPLHF many TRBV6-5 - TRBJ1-6
TGTGCTAGTGGTAGGGGACAGGGAGGTCAGCCCCAGCATTTT CASGRGQGGQPQHF many TRBV12-5 TRBD1 TRBJ1-5
TGTGCCAGCAGGCCGGGACACCTAACCTACAATGAGCAGTTCTTC CASRPGHLTYNEQFF - TRBV28 - TRBJ2-1
TGTGCCAGCAGCCCAAATTCCGGGGCCCCCCAGGGGGAGACCCAGTACTTC CASSPNSGAPQGETQYF many TRBV28 - TRBJ2-5
TGCGCCAGCAGCACAGATACTAGCTCTACGCAGTATTTT CASSTDTSSTQYF many TRBV5-1 - TRBJ2-3
TGTGCCAGCAGTTACCAAGACAGGGTCTCACCCCTCCACTTT CASSYQDRVSPLHF few TRBV6-5 TRBD1 TRBJ1-6
TGCAGCGTCACCTTAGCGGGAGGATCCGGAGAGACCCAGTACTTC CSVTLAGGSGETQYF many TRBV29-1 TRBD2 TRBJ2-5
TGCAGTGCTCACCGACCGACAGGGGGAGACTATGGCTACACCTTC CSAHRPTGGDYGYTF - TRBV20-1 TRBD1 TRBJ1-2
TGTGCCAGCAGTCCTCTAGCCGGACCCCGCACAGATACGCAGTATTTT CASSPLAGPRTDTQYF many TRBV12-3/TRBV12-4 - TRBJ2-3
TGTGCCAGCAGCCCGGGACGGTTATTCGAGGAGCAGTACTTC CASSPGRLFEEQYF many TRBV3-1 - TRBJ2-7
TGTGCCAGCACCTTAAAGGACAGGGAAAAACTGTTTTTT CASTLKDREKLFF many TRBV6-1 TRBD1 TRBJ1-4
TGCGCCAGCAACCAAGGGGACCGACGCCCAGATACGCAGTATTTT CASNQGDRRPDTQYF - TRBV4-1 - TRBJ2-3
TGCAGCGTTTTAGCTGACGACACCGGGGAGCTGTTTTTT CSVLADDTGELFF many TRBV29-1 - TRBJ2-2
TGTGCCAGCAGTTACCAGGGGCCTGAAAAACTGTTTTTT CASSYQGPEKLFF few TRBV6-6 - TRBJ1-4
TGTGCCAGCAGACTGGGGACTTGGGGAAAACTGTTTTTT CASRLGTWGKLFF many TRBV6-1 - TRBJ1-4
TGTGCCAGCTTGGGCCTTGAGGGCTCCTACAATGAGCAGTTCTTC CASLGLEGSYNEQFF many TRBV27 - TRBJ2-1
TGTGCCAGCAGTCAATTTAGGCGCACCGGGGAGCTGTTTTTT CASSQFRRTGELFF many TRBV12-3/TRBV12-4 - TRBJ2-2